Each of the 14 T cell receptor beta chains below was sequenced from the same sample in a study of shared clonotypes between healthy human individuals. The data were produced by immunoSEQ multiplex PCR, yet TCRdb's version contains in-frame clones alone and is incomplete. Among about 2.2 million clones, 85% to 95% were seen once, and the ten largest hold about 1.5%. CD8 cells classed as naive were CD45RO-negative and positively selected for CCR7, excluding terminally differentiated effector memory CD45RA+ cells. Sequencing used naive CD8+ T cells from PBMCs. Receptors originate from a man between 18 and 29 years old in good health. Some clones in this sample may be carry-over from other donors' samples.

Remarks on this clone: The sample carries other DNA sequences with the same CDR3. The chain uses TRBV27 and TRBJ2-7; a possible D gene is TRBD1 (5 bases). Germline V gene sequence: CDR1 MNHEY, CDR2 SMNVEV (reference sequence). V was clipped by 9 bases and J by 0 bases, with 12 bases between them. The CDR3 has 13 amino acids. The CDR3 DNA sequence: TGTGCCAGTTCCCAGGGTTTCTCCTACGAGCAGTACTTC. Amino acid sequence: CASSQGFSYEQYF.

CDR3 in amino acids: CVTRSYEQYF. CDR3 sequence (DNA): TGTGTTACTCGCAGCTACGAGCAGTACTTC. The gene calls are TRBV6-1 and TRBJ2-7; D is ambiguous. The CDR3 consists of 10 residues. Germline V lookup: CDR1 MNHNS, CDR2 SASEGT.

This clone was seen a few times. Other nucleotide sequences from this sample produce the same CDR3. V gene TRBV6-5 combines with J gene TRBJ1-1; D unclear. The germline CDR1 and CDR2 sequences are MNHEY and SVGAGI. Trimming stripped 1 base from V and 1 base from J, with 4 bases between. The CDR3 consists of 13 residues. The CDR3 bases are TGTGCCAGCAGTTACTTGGGGAACACTGAAGCTTTCTTT. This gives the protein CASSYLGNTEAFF.

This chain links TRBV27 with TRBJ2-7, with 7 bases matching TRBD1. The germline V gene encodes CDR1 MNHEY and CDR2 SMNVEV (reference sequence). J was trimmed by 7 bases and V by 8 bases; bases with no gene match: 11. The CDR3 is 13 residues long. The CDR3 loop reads CASQRQGPGEQYF. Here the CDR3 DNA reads TGTGCCAGCCAGAGACAGGGCCCCGGGGAGCAGTACTTC.

The CDR3 nucleotides are TGCGCCAGCAGCCAAGCCCCGGGACAGAATACCTACGAGCAGTACTTC. This gives the protein CASSQAPGQNTYEQYF. This chain connects TRBV4-1 to TRBJ2-7; 7 bases are a match to TRBD1. This CDR3 region has 16 residues. CDR1 and CDR2 from the germline V gene are MGHRA and YSYEKL. Trimming cost V 1 base and J 2 bases; bases outside gene matches: 8.

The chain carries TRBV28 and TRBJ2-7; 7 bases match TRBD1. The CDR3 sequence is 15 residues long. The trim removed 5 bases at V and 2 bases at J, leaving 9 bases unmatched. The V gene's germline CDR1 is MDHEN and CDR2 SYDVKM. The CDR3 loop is CASSPPGTETYEQYF. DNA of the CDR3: TGTGCCAGCAGTCCGCCCGGGACAGAAACCTACGAGCAGTACTTC.

The DNA of the CDR3 is TGCGCCAGCAGCCAATTATACTCAGCCACAGATACGCAGTATTTT. Amino acids: CASSQLYSATDTQYF. The chain employs TRBV4-3 and TRBJ2-3; D gene uncertain. V shed 2 bases and J shed 2 bases, with 11 bases lying between them. The CDR3 spans 15 residues. CDR1 is LGHNA, CDR2 YSLEER, per germline.

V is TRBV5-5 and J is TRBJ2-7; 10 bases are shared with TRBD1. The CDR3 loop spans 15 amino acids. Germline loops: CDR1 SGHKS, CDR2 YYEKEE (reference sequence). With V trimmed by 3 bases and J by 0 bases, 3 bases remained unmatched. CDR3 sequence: CASSSDRGNSYEQYF. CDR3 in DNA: TGTGCCAGCAGCTCGGACAGGGGGAACTCCTACGAGCAGTACTTC. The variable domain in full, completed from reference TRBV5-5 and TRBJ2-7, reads DAGVTQSPTHLIKTRGQQVTLRCSPISGHKSVSWYQQVLGQGPQFIFQYYEKEERGRGNFPDRFSARQFPNYSSELNVNALLLGDSALYLCASSSDRGNSYEQYFGPGTRLTVT.

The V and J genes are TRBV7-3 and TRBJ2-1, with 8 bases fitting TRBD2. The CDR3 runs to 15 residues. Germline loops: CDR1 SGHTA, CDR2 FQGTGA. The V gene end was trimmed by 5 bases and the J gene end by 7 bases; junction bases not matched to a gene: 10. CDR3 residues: CASSTDGTSHNEQFF. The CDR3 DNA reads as TGTGCCAGCAGCACCGACGGGACTAGTCATAATGAGCAGTTCTTC.

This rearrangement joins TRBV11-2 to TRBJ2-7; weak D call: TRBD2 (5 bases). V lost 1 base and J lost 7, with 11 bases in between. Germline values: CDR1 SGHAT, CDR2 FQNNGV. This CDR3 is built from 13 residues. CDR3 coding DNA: TGTGCCAGCAGCTTAGCGGGGTACGTGGAGCAGTACTTC. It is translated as CASSLAGYVEQYF.

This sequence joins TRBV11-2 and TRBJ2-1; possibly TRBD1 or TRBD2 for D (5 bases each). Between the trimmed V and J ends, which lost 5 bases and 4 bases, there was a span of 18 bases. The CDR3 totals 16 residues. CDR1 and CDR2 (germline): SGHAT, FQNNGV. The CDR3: CASSPNPGTGYNEQFF. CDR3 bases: TGTGCCAGCAGCCCCAACCCCGGGACGGGATACAATGAGCAGTTCTTC.

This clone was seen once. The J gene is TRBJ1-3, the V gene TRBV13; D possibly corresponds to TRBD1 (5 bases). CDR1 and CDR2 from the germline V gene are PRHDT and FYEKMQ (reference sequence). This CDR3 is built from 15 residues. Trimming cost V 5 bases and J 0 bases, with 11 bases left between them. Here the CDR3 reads CASSPGGSSGNTIYF. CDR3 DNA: TGTGCCAGCAGCCCGGGGGGGAGCTCTGGAAACACCATATATTTT.

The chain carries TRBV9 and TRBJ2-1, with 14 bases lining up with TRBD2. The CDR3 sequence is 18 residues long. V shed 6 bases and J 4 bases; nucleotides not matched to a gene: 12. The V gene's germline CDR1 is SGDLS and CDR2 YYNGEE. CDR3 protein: CASNKHGLAGGVYNEQFF. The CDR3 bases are TGTGCCAGCAACAAACATGGACTAGCGGGAGGAGTTTACAATGAGCAGTTCTTC.

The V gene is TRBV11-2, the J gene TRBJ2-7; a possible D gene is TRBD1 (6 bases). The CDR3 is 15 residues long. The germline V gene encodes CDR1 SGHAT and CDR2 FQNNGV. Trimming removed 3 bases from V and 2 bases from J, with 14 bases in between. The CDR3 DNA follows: TGTGCCAGCAGCTTTGGGGCAGGGGCCACCTACGAGCAGTACTTC. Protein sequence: CASSFGAGATYEQYF.